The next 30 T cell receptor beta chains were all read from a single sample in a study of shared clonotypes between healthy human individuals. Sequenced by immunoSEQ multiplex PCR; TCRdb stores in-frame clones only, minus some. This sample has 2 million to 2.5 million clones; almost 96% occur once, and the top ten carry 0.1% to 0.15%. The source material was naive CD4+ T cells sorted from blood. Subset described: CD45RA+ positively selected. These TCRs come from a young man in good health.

CDR3 loop: CASSQTRTGEGTYEQYF. The CDR3 DNA sequence: TGTGCCAGCTCACAGACCCGGACAGGGGAGGGAACCTACGAGCAGTACTTC. V is TRBV18 and J is TRBJ2-7, with TRBD1 matching 9 bases. V shed 4 bases and J 2 bases; nucleotides not matched to a gene: 12. The CDR3 has 17 residues. CDR1 and CDR2 (germline): KGHSH, LQKENI.

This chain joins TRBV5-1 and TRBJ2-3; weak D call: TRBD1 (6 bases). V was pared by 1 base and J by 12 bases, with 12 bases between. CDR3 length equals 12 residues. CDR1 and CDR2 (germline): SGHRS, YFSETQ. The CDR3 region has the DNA TGCGCCAGCAGCTTGTCGCTGGGGACACAGTATTTT. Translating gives CASSLSLGTQYF.

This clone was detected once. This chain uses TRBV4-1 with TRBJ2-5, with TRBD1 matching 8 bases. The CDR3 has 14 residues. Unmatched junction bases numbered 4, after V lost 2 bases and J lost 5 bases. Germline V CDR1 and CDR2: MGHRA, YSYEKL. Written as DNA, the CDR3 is TGCGCCAGCAGCCAACGCAGGGGGCTGGAGACCCAGTACTTC. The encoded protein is CASSQRRGLETQYF.

In DNA form, the CDR3 reads TGCGCCAGCAGCTTTACCCGGTCCTACGAGCAGTACTTC. Encoded protein: CASSFTRSYEQYF. The rearrangement joins TRBV5-1 to TRBJ2-7; unclear D gene. Trimming cost V 2 bases and J 1 base, with 7 bases left between them. The germline gives CDR1 SGHRS, CDR2 YFSETQ. CDR3 size: 13 residues.

CDR3 in amino acids: CAWSGLRSYNEQFF. The CDR3 DNA reads as TGTGCCTGGAGTGGACTTCGGTCCTACAATGAGCAGTTCTTC. J is TRBJ2-1 and V is TRBV30; D gene ambiguous. The CDR3 length is 14 residues. V was pared by 1 base and J by 1 base, with 8 bases between. Germline assignment: CDR1 GTSNPN and CDR2 SVGIG (reference sequence).

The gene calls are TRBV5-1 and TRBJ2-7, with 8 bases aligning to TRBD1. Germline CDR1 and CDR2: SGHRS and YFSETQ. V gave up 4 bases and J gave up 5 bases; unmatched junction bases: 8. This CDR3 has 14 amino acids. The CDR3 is CASSPTGQGHEQYF. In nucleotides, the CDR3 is TGCGCCAGCAGCCCGACAGGACAGGGCCACGAGCAGTACTTC. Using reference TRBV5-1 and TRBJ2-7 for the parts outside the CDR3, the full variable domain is KAGVTQTPRYLIKTRGQQVTLSCSPISGHRSVSWYQQTPGQGLQFLFEYFSETQRNKGNFPGRFSGRQFSNSRSEMNVSTLELGDSALYLCASSPTGQGHEQYFGPGTRLTVT.

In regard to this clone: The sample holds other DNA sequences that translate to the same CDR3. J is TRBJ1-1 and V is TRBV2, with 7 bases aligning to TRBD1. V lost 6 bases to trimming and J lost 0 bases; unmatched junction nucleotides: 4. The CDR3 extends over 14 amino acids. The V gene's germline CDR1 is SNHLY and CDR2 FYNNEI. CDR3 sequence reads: CASSRQGMNTEAFF. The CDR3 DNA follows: TGTGCCAGCAGCCGACAGGGTATGAACACTGAAGCTTTCTTT.

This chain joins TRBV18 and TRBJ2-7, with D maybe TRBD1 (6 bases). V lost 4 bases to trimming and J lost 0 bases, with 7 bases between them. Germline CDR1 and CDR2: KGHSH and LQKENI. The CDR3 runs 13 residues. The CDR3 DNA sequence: TGTGCCAGCTCACTGGGGGCCTCCTACGAGCAGTACTTC. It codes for CASSLGASYEQYF.

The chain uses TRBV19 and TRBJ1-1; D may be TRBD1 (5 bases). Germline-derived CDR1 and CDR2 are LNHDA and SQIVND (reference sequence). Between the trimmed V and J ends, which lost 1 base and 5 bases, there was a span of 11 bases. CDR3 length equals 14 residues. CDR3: CASSIVGRGTEAFF. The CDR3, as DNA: TGTGCCAGTAGTATAGTTGGGAGGGGAACTGAAGCTTTCTTT. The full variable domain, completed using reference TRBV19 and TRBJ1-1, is DGGITQSPKYLFRKEGQNVTLSCEQNLNHDAMYWYRQDPGQGLRLIYYSQIVNDFQKGDIAEGYSVSREKKESFPLTVTSAQKNPTAFYLCASSIVGRGTEAFFGQGTRLTVV.

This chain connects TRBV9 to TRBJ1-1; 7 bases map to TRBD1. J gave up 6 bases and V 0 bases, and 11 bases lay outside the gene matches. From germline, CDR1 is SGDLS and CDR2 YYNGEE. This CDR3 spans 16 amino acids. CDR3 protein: CASSVVTGALGSEAFF. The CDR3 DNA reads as TGTGCCAGCAGCGTAGTTACAGGGGCTTTAGGGTCTGAAGCTTTCTTT.

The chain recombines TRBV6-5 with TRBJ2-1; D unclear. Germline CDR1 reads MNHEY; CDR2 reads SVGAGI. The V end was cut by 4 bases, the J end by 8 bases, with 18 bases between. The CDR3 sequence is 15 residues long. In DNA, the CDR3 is TGTGCCAGCAGTTTAGATGGACGCTTCGTAGATGAGCAGTTCTTC. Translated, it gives CASSLDGRFVDEQFF.

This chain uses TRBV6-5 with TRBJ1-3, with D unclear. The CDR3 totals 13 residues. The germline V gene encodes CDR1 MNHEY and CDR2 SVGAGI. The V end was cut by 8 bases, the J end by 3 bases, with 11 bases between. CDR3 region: CASGAMGGNTIYF. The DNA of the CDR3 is TGTGCCAGCGGCGCTATGGGTGGAAACACCATATATTTT.

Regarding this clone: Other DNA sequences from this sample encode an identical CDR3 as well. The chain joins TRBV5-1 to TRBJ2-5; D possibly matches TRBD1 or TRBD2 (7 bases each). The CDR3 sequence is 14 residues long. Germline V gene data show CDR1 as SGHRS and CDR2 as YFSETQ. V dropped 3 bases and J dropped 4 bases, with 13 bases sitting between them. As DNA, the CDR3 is TGCGCCAGCAGCTCAGGGGGGGCCGGAGAGACCCAGTACTTC. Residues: CASSSGGAGETQYF.

DNA of the CDR3: TGTGCCAGCAGCCCTACAGGGAAAGGGGAGACCCAGTACTTC. Its translation is CASSPTGKGETQYF. The chain recombines TRBV7-6 with TRBJ2-5; TRBD1 is a possible D gene (6 bases). Looked up from germline, CDR1 is SGHVS and CDR2 is FNYEAQ. The CDR3 covers 14 residues. V was shortened by 5 bases and J by 5 bases, with 15 bases between the two germline ends.

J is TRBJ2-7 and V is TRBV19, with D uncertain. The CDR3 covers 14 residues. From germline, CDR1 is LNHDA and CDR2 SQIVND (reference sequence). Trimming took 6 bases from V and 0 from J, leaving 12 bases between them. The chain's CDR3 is CASRTQEGSYEQYF. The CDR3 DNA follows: TGTGCCAGTAGAACCCAAGAAGGCTCCTACGAGCAGTACTTC.

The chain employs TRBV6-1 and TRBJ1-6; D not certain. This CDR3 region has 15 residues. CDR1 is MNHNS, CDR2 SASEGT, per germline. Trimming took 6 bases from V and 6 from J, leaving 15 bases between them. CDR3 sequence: CASSLLTLSNSPLHF. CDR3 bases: TGTGCCAGCAGCCTACTAACCTTGAGTAATTCACCCCTCCACTTT.

CDR3: CASSYSPALNTEAFF. DNA for the CDR3: TGTGCCAGCAGTTACTCGCCAGCTTTGAACACTGAAGCTTTCTTT. V usage is TRBV6-5 and J usage is TRBJ1-1; D is uncertain. The V end lost 0 bases, the J end lost 0 bases, and 8 bases lay between the germline ends. The CDR3 contains 15 residues. Germline lookup yields CDR1 MNHEY and CDR2 SVGAGI.

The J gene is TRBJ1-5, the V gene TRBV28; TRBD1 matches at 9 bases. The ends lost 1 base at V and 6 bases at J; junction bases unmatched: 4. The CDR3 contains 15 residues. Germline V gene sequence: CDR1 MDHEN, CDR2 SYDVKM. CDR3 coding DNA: TGTGCCAGCAGTTTATTTCAGGGACAGGGTCAGCCCCAGCATTTT. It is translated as CASSLFQGQGQPQHF.

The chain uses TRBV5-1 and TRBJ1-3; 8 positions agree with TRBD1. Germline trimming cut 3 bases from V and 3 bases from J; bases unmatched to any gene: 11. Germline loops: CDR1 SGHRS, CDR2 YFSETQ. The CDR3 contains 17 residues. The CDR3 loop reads CASSSEQGASLGNTIYF. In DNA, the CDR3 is TGCGCCAGCAGCTCTGAGCAGGGGGCGAGCCTTGGAAACACCATATATTTT.

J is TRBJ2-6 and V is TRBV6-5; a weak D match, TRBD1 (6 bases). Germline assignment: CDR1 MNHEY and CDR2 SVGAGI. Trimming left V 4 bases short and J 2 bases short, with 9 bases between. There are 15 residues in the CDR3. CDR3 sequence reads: CASSSRGPGANVLTF. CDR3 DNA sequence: TGTGCCAGCAGTTCCAGGGGACCTGGGGCCAACGTCCTGACTTTC.

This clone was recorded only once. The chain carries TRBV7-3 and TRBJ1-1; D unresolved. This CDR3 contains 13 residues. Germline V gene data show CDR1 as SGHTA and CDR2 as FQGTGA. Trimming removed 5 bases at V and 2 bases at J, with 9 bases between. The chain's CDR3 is CASSITANTEAFF. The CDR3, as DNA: TGTGCCAGCAGCATTACAGCAAACACTGAAGCTTTCTTT.

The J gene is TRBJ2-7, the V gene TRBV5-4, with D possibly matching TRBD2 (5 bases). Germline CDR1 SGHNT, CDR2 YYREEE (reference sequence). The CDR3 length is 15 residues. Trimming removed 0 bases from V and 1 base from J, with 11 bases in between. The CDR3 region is CASSLVASSSYEQYF. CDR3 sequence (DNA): TGTGCCAGCAGCTTGGTGGCTAGCTCGTCCTACGAGCAGTACTTC.

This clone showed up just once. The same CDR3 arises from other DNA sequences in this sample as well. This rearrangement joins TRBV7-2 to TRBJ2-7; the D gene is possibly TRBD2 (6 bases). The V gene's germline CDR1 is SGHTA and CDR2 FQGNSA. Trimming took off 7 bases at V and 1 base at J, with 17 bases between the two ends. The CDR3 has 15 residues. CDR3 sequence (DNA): TGTGCCAGCACTCGCGGCGGGGCAGGATCCTACGAGCAGTACTTC. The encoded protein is CASTRGGAGSYEQYF.

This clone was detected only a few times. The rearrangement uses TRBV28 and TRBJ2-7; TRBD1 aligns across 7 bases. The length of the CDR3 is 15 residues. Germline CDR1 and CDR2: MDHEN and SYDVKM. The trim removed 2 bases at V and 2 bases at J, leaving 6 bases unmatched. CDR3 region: CASSLPTGPPYEQYF. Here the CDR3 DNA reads TGTGCCAGCAGTTTACCGACAGGGCCCCCCTACGAGCAGTACTTC.

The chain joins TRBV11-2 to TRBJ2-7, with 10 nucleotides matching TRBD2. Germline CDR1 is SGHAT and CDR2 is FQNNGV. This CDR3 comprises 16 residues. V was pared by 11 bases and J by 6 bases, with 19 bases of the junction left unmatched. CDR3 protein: CALKPGKREGPSEQYF. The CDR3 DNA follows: TGTGCCCTGAAGCCCGGCAAGCGGGAGGGCCCCTCCGAGCAGTACTTC.

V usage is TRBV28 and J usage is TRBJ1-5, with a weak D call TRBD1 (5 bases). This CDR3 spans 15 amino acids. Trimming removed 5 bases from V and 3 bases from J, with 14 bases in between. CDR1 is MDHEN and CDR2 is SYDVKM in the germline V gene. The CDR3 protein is CASSPGTAYNQPQHF. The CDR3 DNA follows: TGTGCCAGCAGTCCCGGGACGGCATACAATCAGCCCCAGCATTTT.

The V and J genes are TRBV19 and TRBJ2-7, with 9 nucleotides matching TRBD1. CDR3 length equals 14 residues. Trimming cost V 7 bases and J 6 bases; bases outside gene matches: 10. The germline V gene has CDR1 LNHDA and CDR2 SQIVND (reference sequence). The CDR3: CASTSGTGIGEQYF. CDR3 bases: TGTGCCAGTACATCCGGGACAGGGATTGGCGAGCAGTACTTC.

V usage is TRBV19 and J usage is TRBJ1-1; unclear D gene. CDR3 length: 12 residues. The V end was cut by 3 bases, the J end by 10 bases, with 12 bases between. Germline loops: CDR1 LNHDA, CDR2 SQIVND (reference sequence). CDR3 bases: TGTGCCAGTAGTATGGACGGGCGTGGAGCTTTCTTT. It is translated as CASSMDGRGAFF.

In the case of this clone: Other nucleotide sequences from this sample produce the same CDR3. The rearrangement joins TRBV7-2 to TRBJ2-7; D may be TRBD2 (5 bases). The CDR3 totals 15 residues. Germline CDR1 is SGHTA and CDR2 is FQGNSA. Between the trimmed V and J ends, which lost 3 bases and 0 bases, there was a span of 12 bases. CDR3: CASSLVGTSSYEQYF. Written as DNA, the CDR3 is TGTGCCAGCAGCTTGGTGGGTACTAGCTCCTACGAGCAGTACTTC.

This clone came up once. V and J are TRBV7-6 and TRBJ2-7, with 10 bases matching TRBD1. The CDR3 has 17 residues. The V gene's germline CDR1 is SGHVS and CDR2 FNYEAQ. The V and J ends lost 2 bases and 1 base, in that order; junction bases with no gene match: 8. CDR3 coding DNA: TGTGCCAGCAGCTTAACTTACCGGGACAGGGGATCCTACGAGCAGTACTTC. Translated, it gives CASSLTYRDRGSYEQYF.